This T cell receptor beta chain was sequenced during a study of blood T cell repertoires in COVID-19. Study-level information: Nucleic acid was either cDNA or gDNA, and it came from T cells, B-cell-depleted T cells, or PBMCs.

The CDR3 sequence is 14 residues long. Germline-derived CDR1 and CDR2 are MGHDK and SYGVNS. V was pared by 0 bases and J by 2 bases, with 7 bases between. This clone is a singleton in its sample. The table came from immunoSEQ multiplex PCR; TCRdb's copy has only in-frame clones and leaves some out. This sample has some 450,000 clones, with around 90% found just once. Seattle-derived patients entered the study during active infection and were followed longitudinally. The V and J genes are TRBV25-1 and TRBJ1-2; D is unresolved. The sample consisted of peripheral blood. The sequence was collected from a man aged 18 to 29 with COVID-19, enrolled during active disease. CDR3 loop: CASSEYGRNYGYTF. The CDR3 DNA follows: TGTGCCAGCAGTGAATACGGGAGGAACTATGGCTACACCTTC.